This T cell receptor beta chain was documented in a study of Ad26.COV2.S vaccination and SARS-CoV-2 variants. Sequencing used immunoSEQ multiplex PCR; TCRdb keeps in-frame clones, though not all of them. The sample contains hundreds of thousands of clones, around 90% of which appear only once. This CDR3 comprises 13 residues. The V end was cut by 0 bases, the J end by 4 bases, with 5 bases between. CDR1 and CDR2 (germline): SGDLS, YYNGEE. V and J are TRBV9 and TRBJ2-1, with D unclear. Sequenced material: peripheral blood, taken after recovery from COVID-19. The source is a human donor who had recovered from COVID-19. The CDR3 DNA sequence: TGTGCCAGCAGCGTAGCTTCGTACAATGAGCAGTTCTTC. It encodes CASSVASYNEQFF.